What follows is one T cell receptor beta chain and its context. What it recognizes is unknown. The sample belongs to a study of post-analysis software for immune sequencing data. Study context: There were relapsing-remitting, secondary progressive and progressive-relapsing multiple sclerosis among the disease courses included. General study findings and limits: Higher frequency in patients than in controls was seen for five TRBV segments, with TRBV5-6, TRBV5-1 and TRBV20-1 among them. Samples prepared in the same batch strongly co-clustered by F measure. Controls significantly exceeded multiple sclerosis patients in normalized Chao1 diversity.

cDNA libraries of TCR beta carried unique molecular identifiers. The yield from about 1 to 10 million T cells was roughly 500,000 cDNA molecules in total. TCRdb reprocessed the PCR reads with MiXCR, giving one entry per CDR3 protein. The sample has about 820,000 distinct CDR3 sequences; about 57% are singletons. Germline V gene data show CDR1 as SQVTM and CDR2 as ANQGSEA. The CDR3 consists of 15 residues. J lost 0 bases, V lost 5 bases, and 8 bases had no gene match. This clonotype was sampled from a girl aged 10 to 17 with multiple sclerosis. Sequenced: blood. The rearrangement joins TRBV29-1 to TRBJ2-3; 7 bases fit TRBD2. CDR3 sequence (DNA): TGCAGCGTTTTAAAGCGGGATCTTAGCACAGATACGCAGTATTTT. As protein: CSVLKRDLSTDTQYF.